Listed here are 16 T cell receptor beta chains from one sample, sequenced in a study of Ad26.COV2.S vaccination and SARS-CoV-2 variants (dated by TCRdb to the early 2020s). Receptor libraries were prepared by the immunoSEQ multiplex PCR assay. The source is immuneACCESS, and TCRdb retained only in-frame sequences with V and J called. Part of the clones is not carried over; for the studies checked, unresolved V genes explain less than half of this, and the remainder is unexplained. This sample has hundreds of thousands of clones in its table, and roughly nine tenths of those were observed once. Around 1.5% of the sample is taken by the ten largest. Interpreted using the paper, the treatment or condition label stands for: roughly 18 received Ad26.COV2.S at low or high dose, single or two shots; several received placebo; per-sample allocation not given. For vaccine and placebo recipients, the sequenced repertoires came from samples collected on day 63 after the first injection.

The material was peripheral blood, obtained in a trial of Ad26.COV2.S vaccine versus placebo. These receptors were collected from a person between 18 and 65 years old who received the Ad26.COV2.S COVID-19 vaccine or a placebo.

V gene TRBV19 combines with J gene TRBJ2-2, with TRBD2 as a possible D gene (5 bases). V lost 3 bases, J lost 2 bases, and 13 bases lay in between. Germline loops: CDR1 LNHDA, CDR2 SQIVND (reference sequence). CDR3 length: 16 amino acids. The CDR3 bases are TGTGCCAGTAGTATCGTCGCAGGAGGAAACACCGGGGAGCTGTTTTTT. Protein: CASSIVAGGNTGELFF.

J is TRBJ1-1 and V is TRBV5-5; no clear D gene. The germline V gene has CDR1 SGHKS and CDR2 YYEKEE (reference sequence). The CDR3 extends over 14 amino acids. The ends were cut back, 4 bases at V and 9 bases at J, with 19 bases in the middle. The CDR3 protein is CASSPDAVNIKAFF. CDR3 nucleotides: TGTGCCAGCAGCCCCGATGCGGTTAACATTAAAGCTTTCTTT.

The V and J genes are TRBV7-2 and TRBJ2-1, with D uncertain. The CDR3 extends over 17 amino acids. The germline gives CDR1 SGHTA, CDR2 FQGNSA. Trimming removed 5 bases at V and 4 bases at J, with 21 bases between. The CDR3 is CASSIYLDVASYNEQFF. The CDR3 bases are TGTGCCAGCAGCATATACCTGGACGTCGCATCATACAATGAGCAGTTCTTC.

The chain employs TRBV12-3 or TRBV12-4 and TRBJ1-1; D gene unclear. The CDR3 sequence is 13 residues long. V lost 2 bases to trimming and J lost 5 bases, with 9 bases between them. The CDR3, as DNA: TGTGCCAGCAGTTTAACGGGGATTACTGAAGCTTTCTTT. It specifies CASSLTGITEAFF.

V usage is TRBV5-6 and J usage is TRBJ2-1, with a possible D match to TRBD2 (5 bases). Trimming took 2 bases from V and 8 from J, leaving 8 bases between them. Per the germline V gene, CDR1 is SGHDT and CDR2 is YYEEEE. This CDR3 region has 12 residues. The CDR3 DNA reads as TGTGCCAGCAGCTTCACTAGGCATGAGCAGTTCTTC. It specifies CASSFTRHEQFF.

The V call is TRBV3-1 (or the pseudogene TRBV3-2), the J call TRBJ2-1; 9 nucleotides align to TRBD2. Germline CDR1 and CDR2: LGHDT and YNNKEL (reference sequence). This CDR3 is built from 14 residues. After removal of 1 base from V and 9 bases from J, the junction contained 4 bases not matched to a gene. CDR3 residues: CASSQAGTSSEQFF. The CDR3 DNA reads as TGTGCCAGCAGCCAAGCCGGGACTAGCTCTGAGCAGTTCTTC.

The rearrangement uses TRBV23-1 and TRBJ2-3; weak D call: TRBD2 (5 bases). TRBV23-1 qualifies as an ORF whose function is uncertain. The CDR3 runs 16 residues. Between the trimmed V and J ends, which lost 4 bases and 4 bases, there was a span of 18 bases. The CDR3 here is CASSPSSSTRADTQYF. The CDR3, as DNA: TGCGCCAGCAGTCCCTCGTCCTCGACGCGGGCAGATACGCAGTATTTT.

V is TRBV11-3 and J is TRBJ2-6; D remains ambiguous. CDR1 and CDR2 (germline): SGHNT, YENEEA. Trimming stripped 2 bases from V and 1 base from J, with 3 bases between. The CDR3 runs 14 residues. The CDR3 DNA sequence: TGTGCCAGCAGCTTATATTCTGGGGCCAACGTCCTGACTTTC. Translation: CASSLYSGANVLTF.

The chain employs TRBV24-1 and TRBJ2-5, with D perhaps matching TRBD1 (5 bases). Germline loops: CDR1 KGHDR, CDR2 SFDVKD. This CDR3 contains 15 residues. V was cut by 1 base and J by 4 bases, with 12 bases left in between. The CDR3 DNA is TGTGCCACCAGTGATTTCGAAAGGGGCCGAGAGACCCAGTACTTC. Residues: CATSDFERGRETQYF.

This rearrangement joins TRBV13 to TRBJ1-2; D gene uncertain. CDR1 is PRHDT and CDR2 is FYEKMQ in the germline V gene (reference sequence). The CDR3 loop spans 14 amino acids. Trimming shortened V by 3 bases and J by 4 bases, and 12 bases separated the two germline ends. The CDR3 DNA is TGTGCCAGCAGCTTCGAGAGGATGGCCTATGGCTACACCTTC. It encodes CASSFERMAYGYTF.

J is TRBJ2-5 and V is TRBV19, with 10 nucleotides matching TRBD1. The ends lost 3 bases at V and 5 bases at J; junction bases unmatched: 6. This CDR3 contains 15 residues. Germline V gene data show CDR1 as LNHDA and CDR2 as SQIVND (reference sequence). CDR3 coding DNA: TGTGCCAGTAGTATCCGACAGGGGGCGTCCGAGACCCAGTACTTC. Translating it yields CASSIRQGASETQYF.

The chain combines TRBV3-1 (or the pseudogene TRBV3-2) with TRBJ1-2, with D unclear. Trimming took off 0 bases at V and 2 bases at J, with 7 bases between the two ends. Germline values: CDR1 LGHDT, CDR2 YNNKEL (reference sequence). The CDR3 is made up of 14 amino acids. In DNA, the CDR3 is TGTGCCAGCAGCCAAGACGATCGAAACTATGGCTACACCTTC. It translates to CASSQDDRNYGYTF.

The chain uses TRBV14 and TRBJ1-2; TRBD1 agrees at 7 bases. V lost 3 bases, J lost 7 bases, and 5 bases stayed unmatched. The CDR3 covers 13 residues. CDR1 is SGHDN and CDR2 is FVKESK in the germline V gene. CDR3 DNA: TGTGCCAGCAGCCAGAGGACAGGCGGTGGCTACACCTTC. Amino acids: CASSQRTGGGYTF.

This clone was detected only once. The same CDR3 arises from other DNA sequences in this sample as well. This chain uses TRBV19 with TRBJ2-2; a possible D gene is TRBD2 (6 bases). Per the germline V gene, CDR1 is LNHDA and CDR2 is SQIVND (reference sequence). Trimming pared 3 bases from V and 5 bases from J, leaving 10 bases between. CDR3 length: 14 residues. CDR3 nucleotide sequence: TGTGCCAGTAGTATTGTGCGGGGAACCGGGGAGCTGTTTTTT. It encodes CASSIVRGTGELFF.

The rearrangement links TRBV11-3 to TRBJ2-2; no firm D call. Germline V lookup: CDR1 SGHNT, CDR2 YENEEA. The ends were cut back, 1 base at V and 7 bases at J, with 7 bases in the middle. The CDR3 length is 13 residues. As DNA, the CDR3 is TGTGCCAGCAGCTTAGGTGGTCACGGGGAGCTGTTTTTT. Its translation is CASSLGGHGELFF.

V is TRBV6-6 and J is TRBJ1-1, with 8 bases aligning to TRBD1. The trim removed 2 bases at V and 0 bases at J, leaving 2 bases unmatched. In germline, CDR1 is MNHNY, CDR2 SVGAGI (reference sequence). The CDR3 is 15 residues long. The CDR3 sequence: CASSYKQGVNTEAFF. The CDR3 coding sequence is TGTGCCAGCAGTTACAAACAGGGGGTGAACACTGAAGCTTTCTTT.